What follows are 11 T cell receptor beta chains derived from one specimen sequenced in a study of molecular identifiers for immune sequencing clone quantification (dated by TCRdb to the late 2010s). Libraries were prepared through PCR. TCRdb records NextSeq 500 as the sequencer. TCRdb cleaned the public reads at Q25 with fastp, built clones with MiXCR and kept in-frame beta chains. Each entry merges the rows of one CDR3 protein and shows their most common DNA and genes. The sample table records some 680,000 distinct CDR3 sequences; about 25% of these occur just once. The leading ten clones occupy 0.78% of the sample. Sequencing was done on a sample of naive CD8+ T cells from blood, with Jurkat cell RNA spiked in. Read against the paper, the sample's cell subset or site label means: FACS-sorted CD8+CD4-CCR7+CD45RA+ naive T cells. These receptor sequences come from a human donor in good health. Some libraries in this study had Jurkat cell RNA spiked in.

A word on this clonotype: A junction end diverges from the germline sequence, so it may reflect a read error. The chain is built from TRBV11-3 and TRBJ2-3, with 8 bases fitting TRBD2. CDR1 and CDR2 from the germline V gene are SGHNT and YENEEA. The CDR3 spans 15 residues. The CDR3 protein is CSSSLIAGSTDTQYF. DNA for the CDR3: TGTTCCAGCAGCTTGATAGCGGGGAGCACAGATACGCAGTATTTT. Based on the CDR3 plus reference TRBV11-3 and TRBJ2-3, the full variable domain is EAGVVQSPRYKIIEKKQPVAFWCNPISGHNTLYWYLQNLGQGPELLIRYENEEAVDDSQLPKDRFSAERLKGVDSTLKIQPAELGDSAVYLCSSSLIAGSTDTQYFGPGTRLTVL.

In its sample, this clonotype was seen many times. In DNA, the CDR3 is TGCGCCAGCAGCCAAGAGTCGGACAGGGCGAACTATGGCTACACCTTC. It is translated as CASSQESDRANYGYTF. The rearrangement joins TRBV4-1 to TRBJ1-2; TRBD1 agrees at 8 bases. The V gene's germline CDR1 is MGHRA and CDR2 YSYEKL. The CDR3 spans 16 residues. V shed 0 bases and J 2 bases; nucleotides not matched to a gene: 5.

In this sample, this clonotype turned up many times. The rearrangement joins TRBV20-1 to TRBJ2-7; 13 positions agree with TRBD2. Germline V gene data show CDR1 as DFQATT and CDR2 as SNEGSKA (reference sequence). The junction had 10 bases not matched to a gene; V was cut back by 3 bases and J by 5 bases. The CDR3 length is 16 residues. The CDR3 DNA follows: TGCAGTGCTAGGCCGACTAGCGGGGGGCTAGAGGACGAGCAGTACTTC. Translating it yields CSARPTSGGLEDEQYF.

As regards this clonotype: A much larger clone sits a single nucleotide away, making a read error possible. This chain uses TRBV5-4 with TRBJ1-1, with D perhaps TRBD1 (5 bases). CDR1 is SGHNT and CDR2 is YYREEE in the germline V gene (reference sequence). The CDR3 has 15 residues. CDR3 amino acids: CASSPDWTFNTEAYF. CDR3 sequence (DNA): TGTGCCAGCAGCCCTGACTGGACATTTAACACTGAAGCTTACTTT.

There are many counts of this clonotype. This chain uses TRBV4-3 with TRBJ2-3; D tentatively fits TRBD1 or TRBD2 (5 bases each). With 0 bases removed from V and 4 bases from J, the gap between germline ends came to 17 bases. There are 17 residues in the CDR3. CDR1 and CDR2 from the germline V gene are LGHNA and YSLEER. The CDR3 bases are TGCGCCAGCAGCCAAGATCTTGAGGGGCCGACGGCAGATACGCAGTATTTT. Residues: CASSQDLEGPTADTQYF.

This clonotype showed up many times. The chain combines TRBV5-1 with TRBJ2-7; 10 bases fit TRBD1. The germline V gene encodes CDR1 SGHRS and CDR2 YFSETQ. This CDR3 comprises 15 residues. V shed 4 bases, J shed 4 bases, and the junction held 8 bases outside the gene matches. CDR3 in DNA: TGCGCCAGCAGCCCCGGGACAGGGGTCAGATACGAGCAGTACTTC. This sequence encodes CASSPGTGVRYEQYF.

The chain carries TRBV7-9 and TRBJ2-2; D is perhaps TRBD1 or TRBD2 (6 bases each). CDR3 size: 18 residues. Trimming removed 3 bases from V and 0 bases from J, with 17 bases in between. Germline assignment: CDR1 SEHNR and CDR2 FQNEAQ (reference sequence). Written as DNA, the CDR3 is TGTGCCAGCAGCTTCCCCTCCGCCGGGGGCCCGAACACCGGGGAGCTGTTTTTT. Translation gives CASSFPSAGGPNTGELFF.

Details on this clonotype: A read error may account for a junction end that differs from germline. V and J are TRBV6-5 and TRBJ1-2; 7 bases line up with TRBD1. The CDR3 loop spans 15 amino acids. Per germline, CDR1 MNHEY and CDR2 SVGAGI. In nucleotides, the CDR3 is TGTGCCAGCAGTTACACAGGGGACAGCTACTATCGCTACACCTTC. The encoded protein is CASSYTGDSYYRYTF.

This clonotype came up a few times. This sequence joins TRBV6-5 and TRBJ1-1; TRBD1 aligns across 8 bases. CDR3 length: 15 residues. V dropped 5 bases and J dropped 5; count of bases not matched to a gene: 10. CDR1 is MNHEY, CDR2 SVGAGI, per germline. CDR3: CASSLGQGVVTEAFF. For the CDR3, the DNA is TGTGCCAGCAGTCTCGGACAGGGTGTTGTGACTGAAGCTTTCTTT.

The chain has TRBV4-1 and TRBJ1-2; no firm D call. The CDR3 spans 16 residues. Germline lookup yields CDR1 MGHRA and CDR2 YSYEKL. V was pared by 1 base and J by 4 bases, with 16 bases between. CDR3 loop: CASSQGRVPYGYGYTF. The DNA of the CDR3 is TGCGCCAGCAGCCAAGGGAGGGTCCCCTACGGCTATGGCTACACCTTC.

In its sample, this clonotype was seen many times. This chain uses TRBV6-5 with TRBJ2-7; D may be TRBD1 (6 bases). The V gene's germline CDR1 is MNHEY and CDR2 SVGAGI. The CDR3 has 13 residues. V lost 6 bases and J 3 bases, leaving 12 bases between the germline ends. CDR3 nucleotides: TGTGCCAGCAGAACGGACAGAGACTACGAGCAGTACTTC. This gives the protein CASRTDRDYEQYF.